These 22 T cell receptor beta chains originate from one sample sequenced in a study of T cell repertoires in ileal Crohn's disease. Repertoires were generated with immunoSEQ multiplex PCR, while TCRdb's copy carries only in-frame clones and drops some. The top ten hold 23% of the sample, which has 3,500 to 4,500 clones, 60% to 80% seen once. Time point: neoterminal ileum biopsy at postoperative endoscopy, about 6 months after surgery. Sequencing input: ileal tissue. The receptor source for this set is an adult with Crohn's disease.

In this sample, this clone is large (0.1 to 1%). Different DNA sequences within this sample yield the same CDR3. The CDR3: CASSERGASYEQYF. In DNA, the CDR3 is TGTGCCAGCAGTGAGCGGGGGGCAAGCTACGAGCAGTACTTC. The chain is built from TRBV6-1 and TRBJ2-7; TRBD2 matches at 8 bases. The junction had 4 bases not matched to a gene; V was cut back by 3 bases and J by 3 bases. The CDR3 has 14 amino acids. Germline V gene sequence: CDR1 MNHNS, CDR2 SASEGT.

This chain links TRBV6-1 with TRBJ2-5; D perhaps matches TRBD2 (5 bases). The J call is doubtful: the DNA matches TRBJ2-7 better. CDR1 is MNHNS, CDR2 SASEGT, per germline. The CDR3 consists of 14 residues. CDR3 bases: TGTGCCAGCAGTGAACGGGGAGCCTCCTACGAGCAGTACTTC. Its translation is CASSERGASYEQYF.

This clone was observed once. V is TRBV7-2 and J is TRBJ2-1; 7 bases line up with TRBD2. CDR1 is SGHTA, CDR2 FQGNSA, per germline. The junction had 7 bases not matched to a gene; V was cut back by 1 base and J by 7 bases. The CDR3 has 15 amino acids. As DNA, the CDR3 is TGTGCCAGCAGCTTAGTCGACGGGGGGAGGAATGAGCAGTTCTTC. This sequence encodes CASSLVDGGRNEQFF. The entire variable domain, with the rest obtained from reference TRBV7-2 and TRBJ2-1, is as follows: GAGVSQSPSNKVTEKGKDVELRCDPISGHTALYWYRQSLGQGLEFLIYFQGNSAPDKSGLPSDRFSAERTGGSVSTLTIQRTQQEDSAVYLCASSLVDGGRNEQFFGPGTRLTVL.

The sample holds one count of this clone. The V gene is TRBV5-4, the J gene TRBJ2-4; TRBD2 is a possible D gene (5 bases). From germline, CDR1 is SGHNT and CDR2 YYREEE (reference sequence). CDR3 length equals 15 residues. V was shortened by 0 bases and J by 6 bases, with 13 bases between the two germline ends. Here the CDR3 reads CASSLEAGGGNIQYF. The CDR3 DNA reads TGTGCCAGCAGCTTGGAGGCGGGTGGCGGAAACATTCAGTACTTC. Full variable domain (rest looked up from reference TRBV5-4 and TRBJ2-4): ETGVTQSPTHLIKTRGQQVTLRCSSQSGHNTVSWYQQALGQGPQFIFQYYREEENGRGNFPPRFSGLQFPNYSSELNVNALELDDSALYLCASSLEAGGGNIQYFGAGTRLSVL.

On this clone: It may be a read error: a sequence one base away is much more abundant. The V and J genes are TRBV5-6 and TRBJ2-1; 7 nucleotides line up with TRBD1. CDR3 size: 14 residues. The germline V gene encodes CDR1 SGHDT and CDR2 YYEEEE. This CDR3 is CASSLETGHNEPFF. The CDR3 coding sequence is TGTGCCAGCAGCTTGGAGACAGGGCACAATGAGCCGTTCTTC.

The genes are TRBV10-3 and TRBJ1-5; D remains ambiguous. Germline CDR1 and CDR2: ENHRY and SYGVKD. This CDR3 is 12 amino acids long. V was cut by 10 bases and J by 11 bases, with 18 bases left in between. In DNA form, the CDR3 reads TGTGCCACCCAGGAGGAGAGAGGATCCCAGCATTTT. The encoded protein is CATQEERGSQHF.

Of note for this clone: This sample also contains other DNA sequences that code for the same CDR3. The rearrangement joins TRBV19 to TRBJ2-2; D is perhaps TRBD1 (6 bases). Trimming removed 4 bases at V and 2 bases at J, with 8 bases between. Germline CDR1 reads LNHDA; CDR2 reads SQIVND (reference sequence). This CDR3 region has 14 residues. CDR3 nucleotide sequence: TGTGCCAGTAGTACGGACAGAAACACCGGGGAGCTGTTTTTT. This encodes CASSTDRNTGELFF.

In this sample, this clone turned up a few times. The rearrangement joins TRBV5-4 to TRBJ2-1, with D possibly matching TRBD1 (7 bases). Trimming cost V 0 bases and J 8 bases, with 15 bases left between them. Looked up from germline, CDR1 is SGHNT and CDR2 is YYREEE (reference sequence). The CDR3 consists of 15 residues. The CDR3 region is CASSLEVGRGDEQFF. The CDR3 nucleotides are TGTGCCAGCAGCTTGGAGGTGGGCAGGGGGGATGAGCAGTTCTTC.

The chain has TRBV5-4 and TRBJ1-2; the match to TRBD1 covers 9 bases. Per germline, CDR1 SGHNT and CDR2 YYREEE (reference sequence). This CDR3 comprises 15 residues. J was trimmed by 6 bases and V by 0 bases; bases with no gene match: 6. Written as DNA, the CDR3 is TGTGCCAGCAGCTTGGCGGGACAGGGAAATCATGGCTACACCTTC. Its translation: CASSLAGQGNHGYTF.

This clone appeared once. The chain is built from TRBV9 and TRBJ2-2; possibly TRBD2 for D (7 bases). From germline, CDR1 is SGDLS and CDR2 YYNGEE. Trimming left V 3 bases short and J 4 bases short, with 13 bases between. The CDR3 contains 15 residues. The CDR3 DNA follows: TGTGCCAGCAGCGAGAAGGGAGGGGGCACCGGGGAGCTGTTTTTT. Residues: CASSEKGGGTGELFF.

The V gene is TRBV11-2, the J gene TRBJ1-1, with TRBD1 matching 7 bases. Germline values: CDR1 SGHAT, CDR2 FQNNGV. The V segment lost 5 bases and the J segment 7 bases; nucleotides outside the gene matches: 7. This CDR3 comprises 13 residues. Here the CDR3 DNA reads TGTGCCAGCAGCAACGACAGGGATTATGAAGCTTTCTTT. As protein: CASSNDRDYEAFF.

The genes are TRBV6-1 and TRBJ2-7; D uncertain. The germline gives CDR1 MNHNS, CDR2 SASEGT. This CDR3 is built from 12 residues. Trimming removed 9 bases at V and 4 bases at J, with 13 bases between. The CDR3 region has the DNA TGTGCCAGTTTCGGCGGAAATTACGAGCAGTACTTC. Amino acid sequence: CASFGGNYEQYF.

The chain joins TRBV5-1 to TRBJ1-2; 7 positions agree with TRBD1. The CDR3 covers 14 residues. Germline CDR1 reads SGHRS; CDR2 reads YFSETQ. V lost 4 bases and J lost 1; bases outside the gene matches: 4. Here the CDR3 reads CASSMTGNNYGYTF. The CDR3, as DNA: TGCGCCAGCAGCATGACAGGGAATAACTATGGCTACACCTTC.

The genes are TRBV30 and TRBJ1-1; unclear D gene. V was cut by 2 bases and J by 1 base, with 5 bases left in between. This CDR3 is 12 amino acids long. Per germline, CDR1 GTSNPN and CDR2 SVGIG (reference sequence). CDR3 bases: TGTGCCTGGAGTCGAGAGAACACTGAAGCTTTCTTT. Its protein product is CAWSRENTEAFF.

The chain has TRBV6-4 and TRBJ1-5; tentatively, D is TRBD1 (6 bases). V was pared by 4 bases and J by 6 bases, with 25 bases between. This CDR3 spans 18 amino acids. CDR1 is MRHNA, CDR2 SNTAGT, per germline. CDR3: CASSVLDPPRQVCQPQHF. The CDR3 DNA is TGTGCCAGCAGTGTTCTCGACCCCCCGAGACAGGTCTGTCAGCCCCAGCATTTT.

The CDR3 DNA is TGTGCCAGTAGTCCCTCCGGGGCTAGCGGGAGTTACGAGCAGTACTTC. This gives the protein CASSPSGASGSYEQYF. V and J are TRBV19 and TRBJ2-7, with 10 bases fitting TRBD2. Losses at the gene ends were 5 bases for V and 4 bases for J; bases not matched to a gene: 11. Germline CDR1 and CDR2: LNHDA and SQIVND (reference sequence). This CDR3 is built from 16 residues.

This clone has only a few counts. The chain joins TRBV28 to TRBJ2-5; perhaps TRBD1 as D (6 bases). The J call is doubtful: the DNA matches TRBJ2-7 better. The CDR3 runs to 17 residues. Per the germline V gene, CDR1 is MDHEN and CDR2 is SYDVKM. In nucleotides, the CDR3 is TGTGCCAGCAGTAATACAATCCGGGGACAACCTCCCTACGAGCAGTACTTC. This gives the protein CASSNTIRGQPPYEQYF.

This clone turned up a few times. The chain links TRBV18 to TRBJ2-7; 8 bases line up with TRBD1. The CDR3 covers 14 residues. V lost 3 bases and J lost 5; bases outside the gene matches: 6. Germline CDR1 is KGHSH and CDR2 is LQKENI. The CDR3 DNA follows: TGTGCCAGCTCACCTCTTCAGGGGGCCCACGAGCAGTACTTC. It specifies CASSPLQGAHEQYF.

The genes are TRBV19 and TRBJ1-5; possibly TRBD1 for D (6 bases). With 7 bases removed from V and 5 bases from J, the gap between germline ends came to 12 bases. The CDR3 totals 13 residues. In germline, CDR1 is LNHDA, CDR2 SQIVND (reference sequence). The CDR3 DNA reads TGTGCCAGTAACTTACAGGGTGATCAGCCCCAGCATTTT. This encodes CASNLQGDQPQHF.

On this clone itself: This likely comes from a read error, as the CDR3 has no conserved phenylalanine or tryptophan at its end. In nucleotides, the CDR3 is TGCAGCGTCGATACGGGACAGGGGATAACCTATAATTCACCCCTCCACCTT. It encodes CSVDTGQGITYNSPLHL. J is TRBJ1-6 and V is TRBV29-1, with TRBD1 matching over 10 bases. V lost 6 bases, J lost 2 bases, and 10 bases stayed unmatched. CDR3 length: 17 residues. Germline values: CDR1 SQVTM, CDR2 ANQGSEA.

In this sample, this clone turned up a few times. J is TRBJ2-7 and V is TRBV10-3, with D tentatively TRBD1 (6 bases). Trimming cost V 6 bases and J 6 bases, with 12 bases left between them. Per the germline V gene, CDR1 is ENHRY and CDR2 is SYGVKD. This CDR3 has 12 amino acids. CDR3 bases: TGTGCCATCAGGCAGGGGTTGGGCGAGCAGTACTTC. Translated, it gives CAIRQGLGEQYF.

The V call is TRBV7-9, the J call TRBJ2-5; TRBD2 matches 10 bases. The CDR3 is 16 amino acids. J was trimmed by 6 bases and V by 3 bases; bases with no gene match: 10. Germline loops: CDR1 SEHNR, CDR2 FQNEAQ (reference sequence). The CDR3 region is CASSFKAGGLVQTQYF. CDR3 coding DNA: TGTGCCAGCAGCTTCAAAGCGGGGGGGCTGGTGCAGACCCAGTACTTC.